The 30 T cell receptor beta chains in this list originate from one sample, sequenced in a study of beta chain features in type 1 diabetes. Study results and caveats: Among all four CD4+ subsets, Type 1 diabetes patients had TCRB CDR3s that were moderately but significantly shorter.

These TCRs are of unknown antigen specificity. Reverse transcribing all isolated RNA meant expressed TCRB transcripts were sequenced. The data were produced by immunoSEQ multiplex PCR, yet TCRdb's version contains in-frame clones alone and is incomplete. The profile shows 300,000 to 400,000 clones, roughly 13% of them singletons. Input material: naive CD4+ T cells from blood. The receptors originated from a woman between 18 and 29 years old with type 1 diabetes.

There are a few counts of this clone. The rearrangement links TRBV10-2 to TRBJ2-7; 11 nucleotides line up with TRBD2. The CDR3 has 13 residues. Germline V gives CDR1 WSHSY, CDR2 SAAADI. The trim removed 9 bases at V and 1 base at J, leaving 2 bases unmatched. DNA for the CDR3: TGCGCCAGTAGACTAGCGGGGTCCTACGAGCAGTACGTC. Amino acid sequence: CASRLAGSYEQYV.

A few counts support this clone. The V call is TRBV29-1, the J call TRBJ1-1, with a possible D match to TRBD1 (5 bases). The CDR3 covers 16 residues. Per the germline V gene, CDR1 is SQVTM and CDR2 is ANQGSEA. V lost 3 bases and J lost 0, with 17 bases in between. The CDR3 region has the DNA TGCAGCGTTGATGGGGGAGCCGGGACTCTGAACACTGAAGCTTTCTTT. This sequence encodes CSVDGGAGTLNTEAFF.

This clone was detected only a few times. V is TRBV5-1 and J is TRBJ2-7, with a possible D match to TRBD2 (6 bases). The germline V gene has CDR1 SGHRS and CDR2 YFSETQ. The CDR3 contains 14 residues. Trimming shortened V by 0 bases and J by 3 bases, and 10 bases separated the two germline ends. CDR3 sequence (DNA): TGCGCCAGCAGCTTGGGCCCGGGGGACTACGAGCAGTACTTC. This encodes CASSLGPGDYEQYF.

This clone was detected a few times. The rearrangement uses TRBV5-4 and TRBJ2-5; 8 bases are a match to TRBD2. The J segment lost 3 bases and the V segment lost 0 bases, leaving 1 base of the junction unmatched. From germline, CDR1 is SGHNT and CDR2 YYREEE (reference sequence). The CDR3 spans 14 residues. The CDR3 sequence is CASSLDGREETQYF. The DNA of the CDR3 is TGTGCCAGCAGCTTGGACGGGAGGGAAGAGACCCAGTACTTC.

This clone was counted between two and nine times. V gene TRBV7-9 combines with J gene TRBJ2-1; D is uncertain. Germline V gene lookup returns CDR1 SEHNR and CDR2 FQNEAQ (reference sequence). This CDR3 region has 14 residues. V was clipped by 1 base and J by 2 bases, with 6 bases between them. In DNA form, the CDR3 reads TGTGCCAGCAGCTTAGGTCTAGCCTACAATGAGCAGTTCTTC. Residues: CASSLGLAYNEQFF.

This chain links TRBV28 with TRBJ2-3; 10 bases fit TRBD1. Germline assignment: CDR1 MDHEN and CDR2 SYDVKM. V lost 5 bases to trimming and J lost 6 bases; unmatched junction nucleotides: 8. There are 15 residues in the CDR3. CDR3 residues: CASSGRGTGDDTQYF. The DNA of the CDR3 is TGTGCCAGCAGTGGGCGCGGGACAGGGGATGATACGCAGTATTTT.

The chain couples TRBV5-1 to TRBJ2-1; TRBD2 is a possible D gene (6 bases). V lost 3 bases and J lost 9, with 10 bases in between. Germline V CDR1 and CDR2: SGHRS, YFSETQ. CDR3 length equals 12 residues. The chain's CDR3 is CASSSNSGEQFF. Written as DNA, the CDR3 is TGCGCCAGCAGCTCCAATAGCGGTGAGCAGTTCTTC.

A few counts support this clone. The chain employs TRBV30 and TRBJ2-1; 8 positions agree with TRBD2. This CDR3 comprises 15 residues. CDR1 is GTSNPN and CDR2 is SVGIG in the germline V gene (reference sequence). The V and J ends lost 5 bases and 4 bases, in that order; junction bases with no gene match: 10. In DNA form, the CDR3 reads TGTGCCTGGGGGGAGCGGGAGAGGGGGTACAATGAGCAGTTCTTC. It is translated as CAWGERERGYNEQFF.

This clone was observed a handful of times. V gene TRBV18 combines with J gene TRBJ1-4; TRBD1 agrees at 12 bases. The V gene end was trimmed by 3 bases and the J gene end by 3 bases; junction bases not matched to a gene: 5. CDR3 length: 17 residues. Germline CDR1 reads KGHSH; CDR2 reads LQKENI. The CDR3 protein is CASSPGQGALANEKLFF. For the CDR3, the DNA is TGTGCCAGCTCACCGGGACAGGGGGCCCTGGCTAATGAAAAACTGTTTTTT. The full variable domain, its missing parts supplied by reference TRBV18 and TRBJ1-4, is NAGVMQNPRHLVRRRGQEARLRCSPMKGHSHVYWYRQLPEEGLKFMVYLQKENIIDESGMPKERFSAEFPKEGPSILRIQQVVRGDSAAYFCASSPGQGALANEKLFFGSGTQLSVL.

The chain uses TRBV18 and TRBJ2-2; 9 bases are a match to TRBD1. Germline lookup yields CDR1 KGHSH and CDR2 LQKENI. Trimming took 5 bases from V and 3 from J; bases not matched to a gene: 4. CDR3 length: 15 amino acids. This CDR3 reads CASSSRTGDTGELFF. In DNA, the CDR3 is TGTGCCAGCTCATCACGGACAGGGGACACCGGGGAGCTGTTTTTT.

V usage is TRBV5-4 and J usage is TRBJ2-3, with 10 bases fitting TRBD2. Germline values: CDR1 SGHNT, CDR2 YYREEE (reference sequence). This CDR3 is built from 15 residues. Trimming at V came to 4 bases and at J to 2 bases, leaving 4 bases not matched to a gene. The CDR3, as DNA: TGTGCCAGCAGCCACGGGACTAGCGACACAGATACGCAGTATTTT. Protein product: CASSHGTSDTDTQYF.

This clone was detected only a few times. The chain links TRBV4-2 to TRBJ2-1; D is undetermined. Germline CDR1 LGHNA, CDR2 YNFKEQ. Trimming stripped 10 bases from V and 0 bases from J, with 16 bases between. The CDR3 totals 15 residues. CDR3 loop: CATGDPGSSYNEQFF. The CDR3, as DNA: TGTGCCACCGGTGACCCGGGTAGCTCCTACAATGAGCAGTTCTTC.

In DNA form, the CDR3 reads TGTGCCAGCAGCTTAGCGCACAGGGAACCCTACGAGCAGTACGTC. As protein: CASSLAHREPYEQYV. The gene calls are TRBV11-1 and TRBJ2-7; perhaps TRBD1 as D (6 bases). This CDR3 contains 15 residues. Germline V gives CDR1 SGHAT, CDR2 FQDESV (reference sequence). Trimming took 0 bases from V and 2 from J, leaving 11 bases between them.

This clone was counted between two and nine times. This chain joins TRBV5-4 and TRBJ2-3; 8 nucleotides agree with TRBD2. Unmatched junction bases numbered 4, after V lost 0 bases and J lost 4 bases. CDR3 length equals 15 residues. Germline-derived CDR1 and CDR2 are SGHNT and YYREEE (reference sequence). The CDR3 region has the DNA TGTGCCAGCAGCTTGGAGCGGGGGAGGGCAGATACGCAGTATTTT. This codes for CASSLERGRADTQYF.

This clone was seen more than once but under ten times. The chain recombines TRBV29-1 with TRBJ2-1, with D tentatively TRBD2 (6 bases). The CDR3 contains 15 residues. Germline V gene lookup returns CDR1 SQVTM and CDR2 ANQGSEA. Trimming shortened V by 5 bases and J by 2 bases, and 16 bases separated the two germline ends. The CDR3 sequence is CSVSMWRGTYNEQFF. DNA for the CDR3: TGCAGCGTTAGTATGTGGCGGGGTACCTACAATGAGCAGTTCTTC.

This clone was seen only a few times. V gene TRBV2 combines with J gene TRBJ2-3; 11 bases map to TRBD2. V shed 7 bases, J shed 11 bases, and the junction held 14 bases outside the gene matches. Per the germline V gene, CDR1 is SNHLY and CDR2 is FYNNEI. The CDR3 totals 15 residues. DNA for the CDR3: TGTGCCAGCACCATACTAGCGGGAGCCGGAGAAGGGCAGTATTTT. Translation: CASTILAGAGEGQYF.

V gene TRBV28 combines with J gene TRBJ2-5; D unresolved. The CDR3 is 11 amino acids. V lost 8 bases, J lost 5 bases, and 9 bases lay in between. The germline CDR1 and CDR2 sequences are MDHEN and SYDVKM. For the CDR3, the DNA is TGTGCCAGCGAGCTGAAGGAGACCCAGTACTTC. Its translation: CASELKETQYF.

The table lists this clone with a few counts. The rearrangement links TRBV7-2 to TRBJ2-3; D gene unclear. Trimming took off 0 bases at V and 1 base at J, with 5 bases between the two ends. Germline V gene data show CDR1 as SGHTA and CDR2 as FQGNSA. The CDR3 is 14 residues long. The CDR3 spells CASSLAGRTDTQYF. DNA of the CDR3: TGTGCCAGCAGCTTAGCGGGCCGCACAGATACGCAGTATTTT.

A few counts support this clone. The V gene is TRBV5-1, the J gene TRBJ2-1, with 8 bases aligning to TRBD1. This CDR3 is built from 15 residues. CDR1 is SGHRS, CDR2 YFSETQ, per germline. The V gene end was trimmed by 4 bases and the J gene end by 6 bases; junction bases not matched to a gene: 9. In DNA form, the CDR3 reads TGCGCCAGCAGCCGGACAGGGATGGGTAGCAATGAGCAGTTCTTC. Its translation: CASSRTGMGSNEQFF.

This clone was recorded a few times. The chain joins TRBV7-7 to TRBJ2-1; 7 bases are a match to TRBD2. The CDR3 is 13 residues long. Germline assignment: CDR1 SSHAT and CDR2 FNYEAQ (reference sequence). V gave up 1 base and J gave up 9 bases; unmatched junction bases: 3. The CDR3 region has the DNA TGTGCCAGCAGCTTAGGCGGGGGAGGTGAGCAGTTCTTC. Protein product: CASSLGGGGEQFF. Full variable domain (rest looked up from reference TRBV7-7 and TRBJ2-1): GAGVSQSPRYKVTKRGQDVTLRCDPISSHATLYWYQQALGQGPEFLTYFNYEAQPDKSGLPSDRFSAERPEGSISTLTIQRTEQRDSAMYRCASSLGGGGEQFFGPGTRLTVL.

The sample holds a few counts of this clone. The chain recombines TRBV28 with TRBJ2-3, with D hard to call. Germline V gene sequence: CDR1 MDHEN, CDR2 SYDVKM. The CDR3 is 13 amino acids. The V and J ends lost 5 bases and 0 bases respectively, with 6 bases between them. CDR3 DNA: TGTGCCAGCAGTCTTACTAGCACAGATACGCAGTATTTT. Its translation is CASSLTSTDTQYF.

The CDR3 region has the DNA TGTGCCAGCAGCCTCTGGACTAGCCGGCAGTTCTTC. Protein: CASSLWTSRQFF. The chain uses TRBV5-4 and TRBJ2-1; TRBD2 matches at 8 bases. There are 12 residues in the CDR3. Germline V gives CDR1 SGHNT, CDR2 YYREEE (reference sequence). The ends lost 4 bases at V and 12 bases at J; junction bases unmatched: 6.

About this clone: One end of the junction varies from germline; a read error may be responsible. The chain recombines TRBV2 with TRBJ1-4; possibly TRBD1 for D (5 bases). Germline CDR1 and CDR2: SNHLY and FYNNEI. The length of the CDR3 is 15 residues. The CDR3 spells CASSRDYPTYEKLFF. For the CDR3, the DNA is TGTGCCAGCAGCCGGGACTACCCAACTTATGAAAAACTGTTTTTT.

The chain employs TRBV28 and TRBJ1-2, with D maybe TRBD1 (5 bases). V lost 3 bases, J lost 3 bases, and 14 bases lay in between. The CDR3 loop spans 15 amino acids. The V gene's germline CDR1 is MDHEN and CDR2 SYDVKM. The CDR3 nucleotides are TGTGCCAGCAGTTTGGGGCGGGGAATCGACTATGGCTACACCTTC. It yields the protein CASSLGRGIDYGYTF.

This chain uses TRBV7-7 with TRBJ2-4, with TRBD1 matching over 9 bases. This CDR3 region has 16 residues. Germline values: CDR1 SSHAT, CDR2 FNYEAQ (reference sequence). With 5 bases clipped from V and 8 bases from J, the junction kept 13 bases outside the gene matches. The CDR3, as DNA: TGTGCCAGCAGCGCCCCGAACAGGGGGCGCGGGGACATTCAGTACTTC. Protein: CASSAPNRGRGDIQYF.

A few counts support this clone. J is TRBJ1-1 and V is TRBV15; 9 nucleotides line up with TRBD1. CDR3 length: 16 amino acids. The germline V gene encodes CDR1 LNHNV and CDR2 YYDKDF (reference sequence). With V trimmed by 1 base and J by 5 bases, 8 bases remained unmatched. CDR3: CATSRGNTGGMTEAFF. CDR3 nucleotides: TGTGCCACCAGCAGAGGGAACACAGGGGGCATGACTGAAGCTTTCTTT.

This clone appeared a few times. The gene calls are TRBV9 and TRBJ2-5; no firm D call. Germline loops: CDR1 SGDLS, CDR2 YYNGEE. This CDR3 has 14 residues. V lost 4 bases, J lost 1 base, and 11 bases lay in between. CDR3 sequence: CASSQSLIQETQYF. The CDR3 bases are TGTGCCAGCAGCCAATCTCTAATCCAAGAGACCCAGTACTTC.

This clone turned up a few times. CDR3 residues: CASTPEAGYQPQHF. The CDR3 nucleotides read TGTGCCAGTACCCCGGAGGCGGGCTATCAGCCCCAGCATTTT. The genes are TRBV19 and TRBJ1-5; D call uncertain. The V gene lost 7 bases and the J gene lost 5 bases, with 15 bases spanning the gap. The CDR3 is 14 amino acids. CDR1 is LNHDA and CDR2 is SQIVND in the germline V gene (reference sequence).

This clone was found a few times. The chain recombines TRBV18 with TRBJ1-4; D may be TRBD1 (5 bases). The CDR3 is 16 residues long. V lost 2 bases to trimming and J lost 8 bases, with 18 bases between them. Germline loops: CDR1 KGHSH, CDR2 LQKENI. The CDR3 nucleotides are TGTGCCAGCTCACCAGGTCGTGGGGGACTAAACGAAAAACTGTTTTTT. As protein: CASSPGRGGLNEKLFF.

The rearrangement joins TRBV14 to TRBJ2-7; D may be TRBD1 (6 bases). This CDR3 region has 17 residues. The germline V and J ends were trimmed by 2 bases and 0 bases, with 17 bases remaining between them. The germline V gene has CDR1 SGHDN and CDR2 FVKESK. CDR3 protein: CASSQSGKDSFSYEQYV. The CDR3 region has the DNA TGTGCCAGCAGCCAATCAGGAAAGGACAGCTTCTCCTACGAGCAGTACGTC.